The 26 T cell receptor beta chains reported below all come from one sample, sequenced in a study of blood T cell repertoires in COVID-19. Some clones are missing from TCRdb's copy, which holds only in-frame ones; the method was immunoSEQ multiplex PCR. The table lists 300,000 to 400,000 clones, about 88% of them singletons. Sequenced sample: PBMCs or T cells enriched from blood (not recorded which). These receptors came from a man in his sixties who had recovered from COVID-19.

V gene TRBV7-9 combines with J gene TRBJ1-2; TRBD1 is a possible D gene (5 bases). The V end was cut by 5 bases, the J end by 4 bases, with 11 bases between. The length of the CDR3 is 13 residues. The V gene's germline CDR1 is SEHNR and CDR2 FQNEAQ (reference sequence). For the CDR3, the DNA is TGTGCCAGCAGCATGAGACAGATCTATGGCTACACCTTC. This encodes CASSMRQIYGYTF. Full variable domain (outside the CDR3, taken from reference TRBV7-9 and TRBJ1-2): DTGVSQNPRHKITKRGQNVTFRCDPISEHNRLYWYRQTLGQGPEFLTYFQNEAQLEKSRLLSDRFSAERPKGSFSTLEIQRTEQGDSAMYLCASSMRQIYGYTFGSGTRLTVV.

The J gene is TRBJ2-2, the V gene TRBV7-3; 7 bases align to TRBD2. The CDR3 spans 15 residues. The germline gives CDR1 SGHTA, CDR2 FQGTGA. The ends lost 4 bases at V and 0 bases at J; junction bases unmatched: 2. CDR3 sequence reads: CASSSRGANTGELFF. DNA for the CDR3: TGTGCCAGCAGCTCTCGGGGGGCGAACACCGGGGAGCTGTTTTTT.

This clone showed up just a few times. The CDR3 DNA reads TGTGCCAGCAGCAGGCAGGGGACGTCCAGGGGGAGCTCCTACGAGCAGTACTTC. Its translation is CASSRQGTSRGSSYEQYF. The gene calls are TRBV14 and TRBJ2-7; TRBD1 aligns across 7 bases. From germline, CDR1 is SGHDN and CDR2 FVKESK. J gave up 0 bases and V 5 bases, and 16 bases lay outside the gene matches. The length of the CDR3 is 18 residues.

The chain recombines TRBV7-9 with TRBJ2-2; 7 positions agree with TRBD2. CDR1 and CDR2 (germline): SEHNR, FQNEAQ (reference sequence). The V gene end was trimmed by 3 bases and the J gene end by 4 bases; junction bases not matched to a gene: 5. There are 15 residues in the CDR3. The CDR3 nucleotides are TGTGCCAGCAGCTTCCAGCGGGGTAGCACCGGGGAGCTGTTTTTT. It is translated as CASSFQRGSTGELFF.

This chain uses TRBV6-2 or TRBV6-3 with TRBJ2-4, with 7 bases fitting TRBD2. The CDR3 spans 17 residues. Germline CDR1 is MNHEY and CDR2 is SVGEGT. Germline trimming cut 2 bases from V and 0 bases from J; bases unmatched to any gene: 7. CDR3 coding DNA: TGTGCCAGCAGTTACCTAACGGGGGGACTAGCCAAAAACATTCAGTACTTC. It encodes CASSYLTGGLAKNIQYF.

CDR3 in amino acids: CASSQEKSTRGLAGVFDEQFF. CDR3 DNA sequence: TGTGCCAGCAGCCAAGAAAAGTCGACCCGAGGACTAGCGGGAGTTTTTGATGAGCAGTTCTTC. V usage is TRBV3-1 (or the pseudogene TRBV3-2) and J usage is TRBJ2-1, with 13 nucleotides matching TRBD2. The length of the CDR3 is 21 residues. V shed 0 bases and J 8 bases; nucleotides not matched to a gene: 19. CDR1 is LGHDT and CDR2 is YNNKEL in the germline V gene (reference sequence).

The genes are TRBV5-4 and TRBJ2-7, with 10 bases matching TRBD1. Germline V gene data show CDR1 as SGHNT and CDR2 as YYREEE (reference sequence). J was trimmed by 2 bases and V by 4 bases; bases with no gene match: 3. CDR3 length equals 14 residues. DNA of the CDR3: TGTGCCAGCAGCGGACAGGGGGATACCTACGAGCAGTACTTC. Protein product: CASSGQGDTYEQYF.

This clone appeared a few times. The V and J genes are TRBV11-1 and TRBJ2-1; a weak D match, TRBD1 (6 bases). Looked up from germline, CDR1 is SGHAT and CDR2 is FQDESV (reference sequence). The length of the CDR3 is 14 residues. Trimming removed 8 bases at V and 1 base at J, with 12 bases between. DNA of the CDR3: TGTGCCAGCGGACTCCAGGGGTCCTACAATGAGCAGTTCTTC. It specifies CASGLQGSYNEQFF.

This chain uses TRBV3-1 (or the pseudogene TRBV3-2) with TRBJ1-2; D call uncertain. V dropped 10 bases and J dropped 7 bases, with 19 bases sitting between them. This CDR3 spans 13 amino acids. Germline CDR1 is LGHDT and CDR2 is YNNKEL (reference sequence). The CDR3 region is CATLGGPSGGYTF. The DNA of the CDR3 is TGTGCCACCCTGGGAGGGCCGTCGGGTGGCTACACCTTC.

The gene calls are TRBV30 and TRBJ2-2, with 11 nucleotides matching TRBD2. The V gene end was trimmed by 4 bases and the J gene end by 7 bases; junction bases not matched to a gene: 8. Germline V gives CDR1 GTSNPN, CDR2 SVGIG (reference sequence). CDR3 length: 15 amino acids. Here the CDR3 DNA reads TGTGCCTGGACTAGCGGGAGGCGCTACGGCGGGGAGCTGTTTTTT. The encoded protein is CAWTSGRRYGGELFF.

This chain uses TRBV15 with TRBJ1-2; D gene unclear. The germline CDR1 and CDR2 sequences are LNHNV and YYDKDF (reference sequence). The V end was cut by 0 bases, the J end by 6 bases, with 11 bases between. The CDR3 spans 14 residues. The CDR3 reads CATSRDLRVHGYTF. Here the CDR3 DNA reads TGTGCCACCAGCAGAGATTTGCGGGTCCATGGCTACACCTTC.

This clone was recorded a few times. CDR3 coding DNA: TGTGCCAGCAGCTTTGACAGCAACTATGGCTACACCTTC. This gives the protein CASSFDSNYGYTF. The chain employs TRBV11-2 and TRBJ1-2, with TRBD1 as a possible D gene (5 bases). From germline, CDR1 is SGHAT and CDR2 FQNNGV. The ends were cut back, 3 bases at V and 2 bases at J, with 7 bases in the middle. This CDR3 has 13 residues.

This clone was seen just once. One junction end disagrees with the germline gene, perhaps due to a read error. The chain joins TRBV19 to TRBJ1-2; TRBD1 matches at 8 bases. CDR1 is LNHDA and CDR2 is SQIVND in the germline V gene (reference sequence). The CDR3 is made up of 14 amino acids. Here the CDR3 reads CTSSRQGRNYGYTF. DNA for the CDR3: TGTACCAGTAGCCGACAGGGGAGGAACTATGGCTACACCTTC.

The V call is TRBV27, the J call TRBJ2-1, with a possible D match to TRBD1 (6 bases). Trimming shortened V by 0 bases and J by 4 bases, and 10 bases separated the two germline ends. Germline lookup yields CDR1 MNHEY and CDR2 SMNVEV (reference sequence). The CDR3 has 15 residues. As DNA, the CDR3 is TGTGCCAGCAGTTTATCCGGGACACTATACAATGAGCAGTTCTTC. Its protein product is CASSLSGTLYNEQFF.

The gene calls are TRBV30 and TRBJ1-1; the D is unclear. The CDR3 has 13 residues. Trimming removed 0 bases from V and 5 bases from J, with 10 bases in between. Germline values: CDR1 GTSNPN, CDR2 SVGIG (reference sequence). The CDR3 DNA follows: TGTGCCTGGAGTGTAAGTGCGAGGACTGAAGCTTTCTTT. Translated, it gives CAWSVSARTEAFF. Supplemented by reference TRBV30 and TRBJ1-1, the full variable domain reads SQTIHQWPATLVQPVGSPLSLECTVEGTSNPNLYWYRQAAGRGLQLLFYSVGIGQISSEVPQNLSASRPQDRQFILSSKKLLLSDSGFYLCAWSVSARTEAFFGQGTRLTVV.

The gene calls are TRBV5-1 and TRBJ1-3, with 7 bases that match TRBD1. The CDR3 consists of 16 residues. The germline CDR1 and CDR2 sequences are SGHRS and YFSETQ. The J segment lost 3 bases and the V segment lost 5 bases, leaving 11 bases of the junction unmatched. The CDR3 loop is CASSLQGRDFGNTIYF. The CDR3 bases are TGCGCCAGCAGTCTACAGGGGAGAGATTTTGGAAACACCATATATTTT.

This clone appeared a single time. The genes are TRBV7-8 and TRBJ1-2; 7 positions agree with TRBD1. Trimming at V came to 5 bases and at J to 6 bases, leaving 6 bases not matched to a gene. Per germline, CDR1 SGHVS and CDR2 FQNEAQ. There are 13 residues in the CDR3. CDR3 sequence reads: CASSLGTADGYTF. The CDR3 nucleotides are TGTGCCAGCAGCCTAGGGACAGCTGATGGCTACACCTTC.

The V and J genes are TRBV4-1 and TRBJ1-4; D may be TRBD1 (5 bases). V lost 3 bases and J lost 4, with 12 bases in between. The CDR3 has 15 residues. CDR1 is MGHRA and CDR2 is YSYEKL in the germline V gene. CDR3 DNA: TGCGCCAGCAGCCATCCTGGGGGGTATAATGAAAAACTGTTTTTT. It encodes CASSHPGGYNEKLFF.

This chain connects TRBV5-5 to TRBJ1-2; 7 nucleotides agree with TRBD1. Germline CDR1 reads SGHKS; CDR2 reads YYEKEE (reference sequence). The CDR3 is 14 residues long. The V gene end was trimmed by 4 bases and the J gene end by 1 base; junction bases not matched to a gene: 4. Written as DNA, the CDR3 is TGTGCCAGCAGCCCGGACAGGATTAACTATGGCTACACCTTC. This encodes CASSPDRINYGYTF.

The V call is TRBV3-1 (or the pseudogene TRBV3-2), the J call TRBJ2-5, with D tentatively TRBD2 (6 bases). CDR1 LGHDT and CDR2 YNNKEL come from the germline V gene (reference sequence). Deletions cut 1 base from V and 2 bases from J, with 8 bases between. The CDR3 runs to 14 residues. For the CDR3, the DNA is TGTGCCAGCAGCCAAGTCGCGGGGCAAGAGACCCAGTACTTC. Protein product: CASSQVAGQETQYF.

V and J are TRBV10-2 and TRBJ1-2; possibly TRBD1 for D (5 bases). CDR3 length: 16 residues. Trimming left V 1 base short and J 1 base short, with 13 bases between. Germline CDR1 reads WSHSY; CDR2 reads SAAADI. CDR3 sequence reads: CASSELRQLLNYGYTF. The CDR3 DNA reads TGCGCCAGCAGTGAGTTACGACAGCTCCTTAACTATGGCTACACCTTC.

The chain joins TRBV19 to TRBJ2-3; the D gene is possibly TRBD2 (6 bases). The CDR3 runs to 15 residues. CDR1 is LNHDA and CDR2 is SQIVND in the germline V gene (reference sequence). The V end lost 3 bases, the J end lost 1 base, and 11 bases lay between the germline ends. The CDR3 is CASSIPGLGTDTQYF. The CDR3 bases are TGTGCCAGTAGTATCCCGGGACTCGGCACAGATACGCAGTATTTT.

The chain couples TRBV4-3 to TRBJ2-7, with a possible D match to TRBD2 (6 bases). This CDR3 has 17 residues. Germline V gives CDR1 LGHNA, CDR2 YSLEER. V shed 0 bases and J shed 2 bases, with 17 bases lying between them. In nucleotides, the CDR3 is TGCGCCAGCAGCCAAGAGTGGGGCGGCGGGACCCCCTACGAGCAGTACTTC. This sequence encodes CASSQEWGGGTPYEQYF.

Points on this clone: The sample carries other DNA sequences with the same CDR3. CDR3: CASSYSRGLGEKLFF. CDR3 sequence (DNA): TGTGCCAGCAGTTACTCGCGGGGGCTAGGAGAAAAACTGTTTTTT. The chain has TRBV6-5 and TRBJ1-4; possibly TRBD1 for D (6 bases). This CDR3 contains 15 residues. V was trimmed by 0 bases and J by 8 bases, leaving 13 bases between them. Looked up from germline, CDR1 is MNHEY and CDR2 is SVGAGI.

This clone was seen a handful of times. The chain joins TRBV19 to TRBJ2-5, with D perhaps matching TRBD1 (5 bases). Trimming left V 4 bases short and J 2 bases short, with 8 bases between. The CDR3 is 13 amino acids. Germline CDR1 LNHDA, CDR2 SQIVND (reference sequence). The CDR3 DNA reads TGTGCCAGTAGTAAGGCAGGGCAAGAGACCCAGTACTTC. Its translation: CASSKAGQETQYF.

This chain joins TRBV6-1 and TRBJ1-2; D possibly corresponds to TRBD1 (6 bases). With 2 bases removed from V and 8 bases from J, the gap between germline ends came to 18 bases. From germline, CDR1 is MNHNS and CDR2 SASEGT. The CDR3 consists of 15 residues. CDR3 in DNA: TGTGCCAGCAGTGAAAGTCTTATGGGGGCAGGGGGCTACACCTTC. This translates into CASSESLMGAGGYTF.